The table lists the clone carrying this T cell receptor (beta chain) with a few counts. Its matching antigen is unknown. V lost 9 bases, J lost 2 bases, and 4 bases stayed unmatched. Per germline, CDR1 LNHDA and CDR2 SQIVND (reference sequence). The CDR3 is made up of 13 amino acids. The data were taken from a study of CD8+ T cells in alopecia areata. Study-wide findings and caveats: Throughout tofacitinib, many expanded lesional clones continued to persist in scalp and blood. Greater clonality was observed in lesional scalp samples, especially alopecia totalis/universalis, versus normal scalp.

The treatment was: oral pan-JAK inhibitor, 5-10 mg twice daily. cDNA serving as the sequencing template came from extracted, reverse transcribed RNA. Data came from immunoSEQ multiplex PCR; TCRdb stores just in-frame clones and leaves some out. The sample includes hundreds of thousands of clones, around 66% of them seen just once. This chain links TRBV19 with TRBJ1-1; 9 nucleotides line up with TRBD1. This clonotype originated in a human donor with alopecia areata. This sample comprised CD4+ T cells sorted from blood, obtained at approximately week 45, from a patient treated with tofacitinib. CDR3 coding DNA: TGTGCCAGCATGGGACAGGGAAACACTGAAGCTTTCTTT. Protein: CASMGQGNTEAFF. The full variable domain, its missing parts supplied by reference TRBV19 and TRBJ1-1, is DGGITQSPKYLFRKEGQNVTLSCEQNLNHDAMYWYRQDPGQGLRLIYYSQIVNDFQKGDIAEGYSVSREKKESFPLTVTSAQKNPTAFYLCASMGQGNTEAFFGQGTRLTVV.